This T cell receptor (beta chain) stems from a study of OX40 agonist ivuxolimab in advanced cancers. Study overall: Partial responses occurred in three patients (one hepatocellular carcinoma, two cutaneous melanoma).

The CDR3 is 18 residues long. Germline loops: CDR1 PRHDT, CDR2 FYEKMQ (reference sequence). Trimming removed 4 bases from V and 4 bases from J; junction bases left unmatched: 11. The data were produced by immunoSEQ multiplex PCR, yet TCRdb's version contains in-frame clones alone and is incomplete. The sample shows 25,000 to 30,000 clones, roughly 80% of them seen only once. The clonotype originates from an adult with an advanced solid tumor such as melanoma, head and neck, liver or kidney cancer. The rearrangement joins TRBV13 to TRBJ2-1, with 12 bases fitting TRBD2. Sequenced here: CD4+ or CD8+ T cells sorted from blood, sampled in a trial of the OX40 agonist ivuxolimab. CDR3 DNA: TGTGCCAGCAGCTCCCCGTCTAGCGGGGGGGTGATATACAATGAGCAGTTCTTC. Translating it yields CASSSPSSGGVIYNEQFF.